This T cell receptor beta chain was sequenced in a study of blood T cell repertoires in COVID-19. Study-wide context: The United States, Italy and Spain provided the acute and convalescent COVID-19 samples.

V was shortened by 0 bases and J by 5 bases, with 10 bases between the two germline ends. Per germline, CDR1 ENHRY and CDR2 SYGVKD. This CDR3 comprises 15 residues. Donors were grouped by their self-reported clinical history. Authors' methods: Cell counts per sample came from amplifying reference gene primers. Only in-frame clones appear in the TCRdb table, and some are missing; sequencing was by immunoSEQ multiplex PCR. That table furnishes V, J and clone size, whereas the DNA furnished D and trimming. The repertoire holds about 130,000 clones, roughly four fifths seen once, with 15% to 20% in the top ten.

This TCR was recovered from a man aged 30 to 39 who had recovered from COVID-19. This rearrangement joins TRBV10-3 to TRBJ1-4; possibly TRBD1 for D (5 bases). The sample comprised PBMCs or T cells enriched from blood (not recorded which). CDR3 nucleotide sequence: TGTGCCATCAGTGAGTCGACAGTTGGGAATGAAAAACTGTTTTTT. This sequence encodes CAISESTVGNEKLFF.